This TCR beta chain originates from a study of naive and memory T cell subsets. This clonotype was found many times. Its specificity is not known. The CDR3 loop spans 13 amino acids. Germline CDR1 reads MNHEY; CDR2 reads SVGEGT. The V segment lost 4 bases and the J segment 5 bases; nucleotides outside the gene matches: 4. Overall study results and limits: TCR counts from RNA may reflect activation-linked expression changes.

Both TRBC1 and TRBC2 were covered by a beta constant-region primer of two equimolar oligonucleotides. Each CDR3 protein gets one entry after TCRdb re-called the UMI-ligation and nested PCR reads with MiXCR. This table has tens of thousands of distinct CDR3 sequences, about an eighth appearing once. CD8 T cells were positively selected from what remained after CD4 positive selection. The chain couples TRBV6-2 or TRBV6-3 to TRBJ2-7; TRBD2 aligns across 8 bases. Sequencing was performed on central memory CD4+ T cells from blood. The sequence derives from a human donor in good health. The CDR3 region has the DNA TGTGCCAGCAGTTCTAGCGGGTACAACGAGCAGTACTTC. It yields the protein CASSSSGYNEQYF.